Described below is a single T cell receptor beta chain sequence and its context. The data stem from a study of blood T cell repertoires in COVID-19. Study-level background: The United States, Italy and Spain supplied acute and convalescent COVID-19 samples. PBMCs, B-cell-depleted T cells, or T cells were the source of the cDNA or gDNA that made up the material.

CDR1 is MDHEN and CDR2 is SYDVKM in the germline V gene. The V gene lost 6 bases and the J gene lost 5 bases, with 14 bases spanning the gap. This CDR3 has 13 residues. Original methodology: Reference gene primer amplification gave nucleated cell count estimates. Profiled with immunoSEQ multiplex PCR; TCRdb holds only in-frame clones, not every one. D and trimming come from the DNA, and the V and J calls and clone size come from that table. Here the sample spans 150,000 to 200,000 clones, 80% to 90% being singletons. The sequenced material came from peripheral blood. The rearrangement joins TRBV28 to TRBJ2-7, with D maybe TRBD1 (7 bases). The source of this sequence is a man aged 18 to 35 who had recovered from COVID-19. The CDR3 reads CASSSGGRHEQYF. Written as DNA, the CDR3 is TGTGCCAGCAGCTCAGGGGGGCGGCACGAGCAGTACTTC.